The 21 T cell receptor beta chains given below trace back to one sample, sequenced in a study of blood T cell repertoires in COVID-19. The assay was immunoSEQ multiplex PCR, and TCRdb's table has in-frame clones only and misses some. The sample lists some 320,000 clones, over 85% occurring once. Specimen: PBMCs or T cells enriched from blood (not recorded which). The receptors originated from a man in his fifties or sixties who had recovered from COVID-19.

The chain carries TRBV12-3 or TRBV12-4 and TRBJ2-3; D not certain. The CDR3 extends over 13 amino acids. V dropped 6 bases and J dropped 2 bases, with 9 bases sitting between them. For the CDR3, the DNA is TGTGCCAGCAGAAGTCAGAACACAGATACGCAGTATTTT. It yields the protein CASRSQNTDTQYF.

This clone appeared a few times. Distinct nucleotide sequences in the sample also encode this CDR3. This chain links TRBV6-5 with TRBJ2-1; maybe TRBD1 (5 bases). Germline V gene sequence: CDR1 MNHEY, CDR2 SVGAGI. The CDR3 contains 15 residues. V lost 0 bases and J 5 bases, leaving 11 bases between the germline ends. The CDR3 DNA reads as TGTGCCAGCAGTTACTCGAGGCAGGGTGACAATGAGCAGTTCTTC. As protein: CASSYSRQGDNEQFF.

This chain uses TRBV9 with TRBJ2-7; 8 bases match TRBD1. Germline V gene sequence: CDR1 SGDLS, CDR2 YYNGEE. This CDR3 spans 9 amino acids. CDR3 loop: CASSVGTGV. The CDR3 nucleotides are TGTGCCAGCAGCGTAGGGACAGGGGTC.

The chain is built from TRBV5-1 and TRBJ2-7; 7 nucleotides line up with TRBD2. Germline CDR1 and CDR2: SGHRS and YFSETQ. The CDR3 extends over 14 amino acids. Trimming removed 5 bases from V and 3 bases from J; junction bases left unmatched: 8. CDR3 in DNA: TGCGCCAGCAGACTCGGGGGGAGCGTCTACGAGCAGTACTTC. This translates into CASRLGGSVYEQYF.

This chain connects TRBV7-2 to TRBJ2-3; no reliable D call. Germline V gene data show CDR1 as SGHTA and CDR2 as FQGNSA. Trimming removed 5 bases at V and 0 bases at J, with 9 bases between. CDR3 length: 14 amino acids. The CDR3 sequence is CASSVGTSTDTQYF. The CDR3 DNA is TGTGCCAGCAGCGTAGGAACTAGCACAGATACGCAGTATTTT.

The chain links TRBV12-5 to TRBJ2-7; 10 bases match TRBD1. Losses at the gene ends were 3 bases for V and 5 bases for J; bases not matched to a gene: 22. Germline lookup yields CDR1 LGHNT and CDR2 FRNRAP. CDR3 length equals 20 residues. The CDR3 is CASGFIFSEKPGQGSDEQYF. In nucleotides, the CDR3 is TGTGCTAGTGGTTTTATTTTTTCGGAAAAACCGGGACAGGGGTCGGACGAGCAGTACTTC.

The rearrangement joins TRBV3-1 (or the pseudogene TRBV3-2) to TRBJ1-1, with D tentatively TRBD1 (5 bases). Germline V gives CDR1 LGHDT, CDR2 YNNKEL (reference sequence). This CDR3 comprises 13 residues. Trimming left V 3 bases short and J 6 bases short, with 11 bases between. The DNA of the CDR3 is TGTGCCAGCAGCCAGGGCAGGGTGGCTGAAGCTTTCTTT. Translated: CASSQGRVAEAFF.

V is TRBV19 and J is TRBJ2-1; 11 positions match TRBD2. Germline V CDR1 and CDR2: LNHDA, SQIVND (reference sequence). CDR3 size: 19 residues. J was trimmed by 4 bases and V by 6 bases; bases with no gene match: 17. The CDR3 region has the DNA TGTGCCAGTAGCAATGGCCCTAAACTAGCGGGAGCTTTATACAATGAGCAGTTCTTC. Translation: CASSNGPKLAGALYNEQFF.

The rearrangement joins TRBV13 to TRBJ1-3; tentative D call: TRBD1 (5 bases). The CDR3 covers 13 residues. Germline lookup yields CDR1 PRHDT and CDR2 FYEKMQ (reference sequence). V lost 2 bases and J 4 bases, leaving 6 bases between the germline ends. The CDR3 region is CASSLTGGNTIYF. The CDR3 nucleotides read TGTGCCAGCAGCTTAACAGGAGGAAACACCATATATTTT.

This sequence joins TRBV11-2 and TRBJ1-3, with TRBD1 as a possible D gene (6 bases). Trimming removed 2 bases from V and 0 bases from J, with 14 bases in between. CDR3 size: 17 residues. The germline V gene encodes CDR1 SGHAT and CDR2 FQNNGV. The DNA of the CDR3 is TGTGCCAGCAGCTTAATAAGGGGGTCCACCTCTGGAAACACCATATATTTT. It is translated as CASSLIRGSTSGNTIYF.

The V and J genes are TRBV7-9 and TRBJ2-2; the D is unclear. CDR3 length: 12 amino acids. From germline, CDR1 is SEHNR and CDR2 FQNEAQ (reference sequence). V was pared by 5 bases and J by 3 bases, with 4 bases between. The CDR3 is CASSLHTGELFF. CDR3 sequence (DNA): TGTGCCAGCAGCCTTCACACCGGGGAGCTGTTTTTT.

The chain joins TRBV5-6 to TRBJ2-2; TRBD2 matches at 8 bases. Germline CDR1 is SGHDT and CDR2 is YYEEEE. V gave up 1 base and J gave up 5 bases; unmatched junction bases: 7. The CDR3 is 16 amino acids. In nucleotides, the CDR3 is TGTGCCAGCAGCTTGTTTGCGGGAGGAATTACCGGGGAGCTGTTTTTT. Amino acid sequence: CASSLFAGGITGELFF.

The sample holds one count of this clone. The genes are TRBV5-1 and TRBJ2-2; D gene ambiguous. With 2 bases removed from V and 6 bases from J, the gap between germline ends came to 5 bases. The germline CDR1 and CDR2 sequences are SGHRS and YFSETQ. This CDR3 is built from 12 residues. The CDR3 loop is CASSLSAGELFF. CDR3 sequence (DNA): TGCGCCAGCAGCTTATCGGCCGGGGAGCTGTTTTTT.

A few counts support this clone. V usage is TRBV13 and J usage is TRBJ1-2; 10 positions agree with TRBD1. Per the germline V gene, CDR1 is PRHDT and CDR2 is FYEKMQ (reference sequence). V shed 6 bases, J shed 1 base, and the junction held 20 bases outside the gene matches. This CDR3 region has 20 residues. CDR3 in amino acids: CASRGGTGAPRVDFNYGYTF. The CDR3, as DNA: TGTGCCAGCAGAGGTGGGACAGGGGCCCCGAGGGTCGATTTTAACTATGGCTACACCTTC. Looking up the rest from reference TRBV13 and TRBJ1-2 gives the full variable domain: AAGVIQSPRHLIKEKRETATLKCYPIPRHDTVYWYQQGPGQDPQFLISFYEKMQSDKGSIPDRFSAQQFSDYHSELNMSSLELGDSALYFCASRGGTGAPRVDFNYGYTFGSGTRLTVV.

The chain joins TRBV5-1 to TRBJ2-1; 8 bases line up with TRBD2. The CDR3 spans 15 residues. Germline loops: CDR1 SGHRS, CDR2 YFSETQ. V lost 3 bases to trimming and J lost 7 bases; unmatched junction nucleotides: 9. The CDR3 loop reads CASSSYSGMNNEQFF. CDR3 bases: TGCGCCAGCAGCTCTTATAGCGGGATGAATAATGAGCAGTTCTTC.

This sequence joins TRBV24-1 and TRBJ1-1; the match to TRBD1 covers 12 bases. With V trimmed by 4 bases and J by 10 bases, 9 bases remained unmatched. CDR3 length equals 15 residues. Germline CDR1 is KGHDR and CDR2 is SFDVKD. CDR3 nucleotide sequence: TGTGCCACCAGTGACTCCGGGACAGGGGGCGCAGGAGCTTTCTTT. Its protein product is CATSDSGTGGAGAFF.

This clone has just a few counts. The chain employs TRBV2 and TRBJ2-5; TRBD2 aligns across 10 bases. The germline gives CDR1 SNHLY, CDR2 FYNNEI. The CDR3 is made up of 16 amino acids. V trimming: 1 base; J trimming: 6 bases; junction bases outside the gene matches: 8. The CDR3 is CASSEELAGGLKTQYF. The CDR3 nucleotides read TGTGCCAGCAGTGAAGAATTAGCGGGGGGTCTGAAGACCCAGTACTTC.

This clone was observed once. V usage is TRBV19 and J usage is TRBJ2-3, with 11 bases identical to TRBD2. Unmatched junction bases numbered 3, after V lost 4 bases and J lost 3 bases. Germline V gives CDR1 LNHDA, CDR2 SQIVND (reference sequence). The CDR3 is 15 amino acids. Here the CDR3 DNA reads TGTGCCAGTAGTACGAGACTAGCGGGAACAGATACGCAGTATTTT. Protein: CASSTRLAGTDTQYF. The entire variable domain, with the rest obtained from reference TRBV19 and TRBJ2-3, is as follows: DGGITQSPKYLFRKEGQNVTLSCEQNLNHDAMYWYRQDPGQGLRLIYYSQIVNDFQKGDIAEGYSVSREKKESFPLTVTSAQKNPTAFYLCASSTRLAGTDTQYFGPGTRLTVL.

This sequence joins TRBV2 and TRBJ1-5; TRBD1 aligns across 7 bases. This CDR3 spans 15 amino acids. V gave up 3 bases and J gave up 7 bases; unmatched junction bases: 9. CDR1 and CDR2 from the germline V gene are SNHLY and FYNNEI. Here the CDR3 DNA reads TGTGCCAGCAGTGACACCCGACAGGGTCTCCAGCCCCAGCATTTT. Translation: CASSDTRQGLQPQHF.

V and J are TRBV4-3 and TRBJ2-7; the D gene is possibly TRBD1 (5 bases). The CDR3 is 17 residues long. The germline gives CDR1 LGHNA, CDR2 YSLEER. V lost 0 bases to trimming and J lost 3 bases, with 18 bases between them. The chain's CDR3 is CASSQEGPDRGFYEQYF. The DNA for the CDR3 is TGCGCCAGCAGCCAAGAGGGGCCAGACCGTGGGTTCTACGAGCAGTACTTC.

The CDR3 loop reads CASSSSGTYEQYF. In DNA, the CDR3 is TGTGCCAGCAGTAGTTCGGGGACCTACGAGCAGTACTTC. The gene calls are TRBV6-6 and TRBJ2-7; possible D gene TRBD2, 5 bases. Trimming removed 5 bases from V and 2 bases from J, with 10 bases in between. Per germline, CDR1 MNHNY and CDR2 SVGAGI (reference sequence). The CDR3 length is 13 residues.